This T cell receptor (beta chain) is from a study of T-cell reconstitution after alpha-beta-depleted transplantation in children. Germline loops: CDR1 SNHLY, CDR2 FYNNEI. The CDR3 is 14 amino acids. Trimming shortened V by 7 bases and J by 4 bases, and 17 bases separated the two germline ends. TCRbeta library construction was performed incorporating unique molecular identifiers. A single record per CDR3 protein comes from TCRdb applying MiXCR to the PCR reads. The profile shows about 460,000 distinct CDR3 sequences, around 12% of them singletons. Sample: PBMCs from the stem cell graft donor, taken from the stem cell graft. The TCR sequence derives from a human donor who donated a stem cell graft to a child with combined immunodeficiency. The chain links TRBV2 to TRBJ2-7, with D possibly being TRBD1 (5 bases). The chain's CDR3 is CASNSNLRGYEQYF. The CDR3 DNA is TGTGCCAGCAATTCCAACCTTAGGGGTTACGAGCAGTACTTC.